The 17 T cell receptor beta chains below all came from one sample that was sequenced in a study of blood T cell repertoires in COVID-19. The assay was immunoSEQ multiplex PCR, and TCRdb's table has in-frame clones only and misses some. The sample contains tens of thousands of clones, about 85% of which appear only once. The sample taken for sequencing was peripheral blood. The receptors stem from a woman aged 50 to 60 with COVID-19, enrolled during active disease.

This rearrangement joins TRBV28 to TRBJ2-1, with 10 bases fitting TRBD1. The CDR3 is 16 residues long. J gave up 2 bases and V 4 bases, and 5 bases lay outside the gene matches. Per the germline V gene, CDR1 is MDHEN and CDR2 is SYDVKM. The CDR3 DNA reads as TGTGCCAGCAGTTACCGGGACAGGGGAACCTACAATGAGCAGTTCTTC. It yields the protein CASSYRDRGTYNEQFF.

This sequence joins TRBV19 and TRBJ2-5; tentative D call: TRBD1 (6 bases). V lost 3 bases and J 2 bases, leaving 7 bases between the germline ends. The CDR3 runs 13 residues. Germline values: CDR1 LNHDA, CDR2 SQIVND (reference sequence). For the CDR3, the DNA is TGTGCCAGTAGTATTACAGGGCAAGAGACCCAGTACTTC. Encoded protein: CASSITGQETQYF.

The rearrangement joins TRBV7-9 to TRBJ1-6; D perhaps matches TRBD1 (5 bases). Germline V gives CDR1 SEHNR, CDR2 FQNEAQ (reference sequence). This CDR3 comprises 16 residues. V was clipped by 3 bases and J by 6 bases, with 15 bases between them. The CDR3 loop reads CASSFPRASGNSPLHF. CDR3 nucleotide sequence: TGTGCCAGCAGCTTTCCCAGGGCGTCGGGTAATTCACCCCTCCACTTT.

The chain joins TRBV28 to TRBJ2-1; no firm D call. The CDR3 totals 17 residues. The germline V gene encodes CDR1 MDHEN and CDR2 SYDVKM. Between the trimmed V and J ends, which lost 4 bases and 0 bases, there was a span of 16 bases. CDR3 amino acids: CASSSLLFRSSYNEQFF. CDR3 DNA: TGTGCCAGCAGTTCCCTTCTTTTCAGAAGCTCCTACAATGAGCAGTTCTTC.

J is TRBJ2-5 and V is TRBV19; 13 nucleotides agree with TRBD2. CDR3 length equals 13 residues. The V and J ends lost 9 bases and 5 bases, in that order; junction bases with no gene match: 3. The germline CDR1 and CDR2 sequences are LNHDA and SQIVND (reference sequence). CDR3 in amino acids: CASGLAGVETQYF. The CDR3 DNA sequence: TGTGCCAGCGGACTAGCGGGAGTGGAGACCCAGTACTTC.

The chain links TRBV30 to TRBJ1-6; D not certain. V lost 3 bases to trimming and J lost 7 bases, with 10 bases between them. The V gene's germline CDR1 is GTSNPN and CDR2 SVGIG (reference sequence). The CDR3 is 13 amino acids. The CDR3 DNA reads as TGTGCCTGGAGGGCGGGGAGCAATTCACCCCTCCACTTT. Protein product: CAWRAGSNSPLHF. The full variable domain, its missing parts supplied by reference TRBV30 and TRBJ1-6, is SQTIHQWPATLVQPVGSPLSLECTVEGTSNPNLYWYRQAAGRGLQLLFYSVGIGQISSEVPQNLSASRPQDRQFILSSKKLLLSDSGFYLCAWRAGSNSPLHFGNGTRLTVT.

This chain joins TRBV6-5 and TRBJ1-1; D is undetermined. The length of the CDR3 is 14 residues. Looked up from germline, CDR1 is MNHEY and CDR2 is SVGAGI. V lost 6 bases and J 3 bases, leaving 14 bases between the germline ends. The DNA of the CDR3 is TGTGCCAGCAGAACATCATGGGCCGACACTGAAGCTTTCTTT. As protein: CASRTSWADTEAFF.

The genes are TRBV9 and TRBJ1-3, with D hard to call. The CDR3 has 19 amino acids. V was shortened by 4 bases and J by 3 bases, with 26 bases between the two germline ends. Germline-derived CDR1 and CDR2 are SGDLS and YYNGEE. CDR3 DNA sequence: TGTGCCAGCAGCCCAAGGGAGGGCTCGGAGGTCGGACTTGGAAACACCATATATTTT. Amino acid sequence: CASSPREGSEVGLGNTIYF. The variable domain in full, completed from reference TRBV9 and TRBJ1-3, reads DSGVTQTPKHLITATGQRVTLRCSPRSGDLSVYWYQQSLDQGLQFLIQYYNGEERAKGNILERFSAQQFPDLHSELNLSSLELGDSALYFCASSPREGSEVGLGNTIYFGEGSWLTVV.

This clone came up a few times. The genes are TRBV3-1 (or the pseudogene TRBV3-2) and TRBJ1-5; D gene uncertain. V dropped 1 base and J dropped 7 bases, with 5 bases sitting between them. Germline V CDR1 and CDR2: LGHDT, YNNKEL (reference sequence). CDR3 length: 12 residues. CDR3 nucleotide sequence: TGTGCCAGCAGCCAAGCGGGACAGCCCCAGCATTTT. It specifies CASSQAGQPQHF.

J is TRBJ1-1 and V is TRBV5-6; 7 nucleotides agree with TRBD1. V shed 7 bases, J shed 0 bases, and the junction held 9 bases outside the gene matches. The germline CDR1 and CDR2 sequences are SGHDT and YYEEEE. CDR3 length equals 15 residues. The CDR3, as DNA: TGTGCCAGCGGAACGAACAGGGGAATGAACACTGAAGCTTTCTTT. Its protein product is CASGTNRGMNTEAFF. The full variable domain, with the rest looked up from reference TRBV5-6 and TRBJ1-1, is DAGVTQSPTHLIKTRGQQVTLRCSPKSGHDTVSWYQQALGQGPQFIFQYYEEEERQRGNFPDRFSGHQFPNYSSELNVNALLLGDSALYLCASGTNRGMNTEAFFGQGTRLTVV.

This clone was seen more than once but under ten times. This sequence joins TRBV28 and TRBJ2-7, with D possibly TRBD1 on 5 matching bases. The CDR3 runs 16 residues. Germline lookup yields CDR1 MDHEN and CDR2 SYDVKM. V was clipped by 5 bases and J by 0 bases, with 17 bases between them. In nucleotides, the CDR3 is TGTGCCAGCAGTCGCCCCCTCAGGGTAAGCTCCTACGAGCAGTACTTC. It encodes CASSRPLRVSSYEQYF. The full variable domain, rest sourced from reference TRBV28 and TRBJ2-7, is DVKVTQSSRYLVKRTGEKVFLECVQDMDHENMFWYRQDPGLGLRLIYFSYDVKMKEKGDIPEGYSVSREKKERFSLILESASTNQTSMYLCASSRPLRVSSYEQYFGPGTRLTVT.

This chain connects TRBV4-1 to TRBJ1-5; D not resolved. The CDR3 totals 16 residues. V gave up 0 bases and J gave up 0 bases, with 9 bases separating them. From germline, CDR1 is MGHRA and CDR2 YSYEKL. CDR3 sequence reads: CASSQDFRVSNQPQHF. CDR3 nucleotides: TGCGCCAGCAGCCAAGATTTTCGGGTTAGCAATCAGCCCCAGCATTTT.

The rearrangement joins TRBV4-3 to TRBJ2-1, with 10 bases lining up with TRBD2. CDR3 length: 17 amino acids. Per the germline V gene, CDR1 is LGHNA and CDR2 is YSLEER. Trimming cost V 5 bases and J 6 bases; bases outside gene matches: 13. The CDR3 bases are TGCGCCAGCAGCTCCCGCCCCCTAGCGGGAGAGGGCAATGAGCAGTTCTTC. This encodes CASSSRPLAGEGNEQFF.

The chain has TRBV5-4 and TRBJ2-7; 9 bases fit TRBD2. Trimming removed 7 bases from V and 3 bases from J; junction bases left unmatched: 8. Looked up from germline, CDR1 is SGHNT and CDR2 is YYREEE (reference sequence). The length of the CDR3 is 14 residues. The CDR3 DNA is TGTGCCAGCGCAGCGGGACTAGCAAGCTACGAGCAGTACTTC. It codes for CASAAGLASYEQYF.

V usage is TRBV4-2 and J usage is TRBJ2-1, with D maybe TRBD2 (5 bases). CDR1 and CDR2 (germline): LGHNA, YNFKEQ. Trimming removed 10 bases at V and 6 bases at J, with 19 bases between. CDR3 length equals 14 residues. The chain's CDR3 is CATQSEGSGNEQFF. CDR3 in DNA: TGTGCCACCCAATCGGAAGGGAGTGGCAATGAGCAGTTCTTC.

The gene calls are TRBV10-3 and TRBJ2-3; possibly TRBD2 for D (5 bases). The CDR3 spans 14 residues. Germline values: CDR1 ENHRY, CDR2 SYGVKD. V lost 3 bases, J lost 2 bases, and 9 bases lay in between. The CDR3 region has the DNA TGTGCCATCAGTGATTGGAGGCCCACAGATACGCAGTATTTT. Translation gives CAISDWRPTDTQYF.

The J gene is TRBJ1-5, the V gene TRBV4-1; 7 bases match TRBD1. Losses at the gene ends were 4 bases for V and 9 bases for J; bases not matched to a gene: 18. The CDR3 extends over 17 amino acids. Germline-derived CDR1 and CDR2 are MGHRA and YSYEKL. Written as DNA, the CDR3 is TGCGCCAGCAGCCTAACAGCCTTACGACAGCCAGGGGGGCCCCAGCATTTT. Translation gives CASSLTALRQPGGPQHF.